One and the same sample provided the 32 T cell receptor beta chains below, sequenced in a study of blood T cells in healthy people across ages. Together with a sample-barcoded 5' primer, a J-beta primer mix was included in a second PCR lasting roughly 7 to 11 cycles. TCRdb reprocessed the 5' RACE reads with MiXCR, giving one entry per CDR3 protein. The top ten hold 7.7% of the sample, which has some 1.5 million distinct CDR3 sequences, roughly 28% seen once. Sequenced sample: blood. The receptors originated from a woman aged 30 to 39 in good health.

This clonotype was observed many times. CDR3: CASIRVETQYF. The CDR3 region has the DNA TGTGCCAGCATCAGGGTAGAGACCCAGTACTTC. The chain combines TRBV5-5 with TRBJ2-5, with D possibly being TRBD1 (5 bases). The V end lost 6 bases, the J end lost 4 bases, and 7 bases lay between the germline ends. CDR3 length: 11 residues. Germline V gene data show CDR1 as SGHKS and CDR2 as YYEKEE (reference sequence).

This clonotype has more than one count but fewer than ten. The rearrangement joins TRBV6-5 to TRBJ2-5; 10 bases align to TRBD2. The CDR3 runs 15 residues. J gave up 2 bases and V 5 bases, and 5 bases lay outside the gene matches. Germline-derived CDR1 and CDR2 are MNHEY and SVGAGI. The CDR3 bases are TGTGCCAGCAGTGGAGCGGGGGGGACACAAGAGACCCAGTACTTC. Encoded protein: CASSGAGGTQETQYF.

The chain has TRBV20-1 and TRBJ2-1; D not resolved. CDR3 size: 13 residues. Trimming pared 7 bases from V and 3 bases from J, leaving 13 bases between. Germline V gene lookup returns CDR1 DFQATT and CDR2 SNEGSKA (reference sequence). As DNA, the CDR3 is TGCAGTGGTCGTGGCGGAAACTACAATGAGCAGTTCTTC. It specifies CSGRGGNYNEQFF.

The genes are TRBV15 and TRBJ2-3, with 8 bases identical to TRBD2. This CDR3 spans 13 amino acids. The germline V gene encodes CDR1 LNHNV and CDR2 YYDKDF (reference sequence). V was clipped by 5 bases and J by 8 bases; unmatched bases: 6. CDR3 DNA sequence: TGTGCCACCAGCGCCTCCCGGGGGGGTACGCAGTATTTT. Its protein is CATSASRGGTQYF.

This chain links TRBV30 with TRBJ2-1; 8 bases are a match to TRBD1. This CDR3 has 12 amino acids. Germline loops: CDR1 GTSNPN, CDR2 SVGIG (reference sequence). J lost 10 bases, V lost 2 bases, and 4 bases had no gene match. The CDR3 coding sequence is TGTGCCTGGAGTCATGGGACAGGCGAGCAGTTCTTC. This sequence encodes CAWSHGTGEQFF.

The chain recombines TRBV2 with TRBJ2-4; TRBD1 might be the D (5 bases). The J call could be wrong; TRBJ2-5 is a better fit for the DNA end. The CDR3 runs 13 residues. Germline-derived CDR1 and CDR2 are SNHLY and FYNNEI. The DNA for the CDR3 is TGTGCCAGCACCGAGACAGTCCAAGAGACCCAGTACTTC. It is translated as CASTETVQETQYF.

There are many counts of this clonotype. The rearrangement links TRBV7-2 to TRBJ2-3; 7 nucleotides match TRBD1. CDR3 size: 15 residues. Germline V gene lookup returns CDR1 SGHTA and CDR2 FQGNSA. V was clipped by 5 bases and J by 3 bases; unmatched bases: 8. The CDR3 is CASSTRQGATDTQYF. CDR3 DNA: TGTGCCAGCAGCACCCGACAGGGAGCAACAGATACGCAGTATTTT.

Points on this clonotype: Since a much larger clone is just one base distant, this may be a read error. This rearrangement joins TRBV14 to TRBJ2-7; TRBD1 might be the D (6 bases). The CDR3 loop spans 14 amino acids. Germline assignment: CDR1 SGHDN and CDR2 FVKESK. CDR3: CASSQTGSLYGQYF. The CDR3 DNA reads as TGTGCCAGCAGCCAAACAGGGTCCCTCTACGGGCAGTACTTC.

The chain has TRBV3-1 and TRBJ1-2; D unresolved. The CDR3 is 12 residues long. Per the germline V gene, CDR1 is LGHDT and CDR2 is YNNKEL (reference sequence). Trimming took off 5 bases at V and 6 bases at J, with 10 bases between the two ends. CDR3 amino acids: CASSRTDHGYTF. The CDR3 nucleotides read TGTGCCAGCAGCAGGACGGACCATGGCTACACCTTC.

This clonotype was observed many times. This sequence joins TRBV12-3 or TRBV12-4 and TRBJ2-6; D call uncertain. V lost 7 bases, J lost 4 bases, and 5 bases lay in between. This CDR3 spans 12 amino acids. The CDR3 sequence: CASKLGANVLTF. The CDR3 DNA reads TGTGCCAGCAAACTGGGGGCCAACGTCCTGACTTTC.

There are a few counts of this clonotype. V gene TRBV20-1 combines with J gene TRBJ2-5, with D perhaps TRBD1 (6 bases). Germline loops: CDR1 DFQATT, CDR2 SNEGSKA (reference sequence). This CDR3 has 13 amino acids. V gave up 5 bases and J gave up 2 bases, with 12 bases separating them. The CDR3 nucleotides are TGCAGTGCTGGACAGTGGGAGCAAGAGACCCAGTACTTC. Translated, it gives CSAGQWEQETQYF.

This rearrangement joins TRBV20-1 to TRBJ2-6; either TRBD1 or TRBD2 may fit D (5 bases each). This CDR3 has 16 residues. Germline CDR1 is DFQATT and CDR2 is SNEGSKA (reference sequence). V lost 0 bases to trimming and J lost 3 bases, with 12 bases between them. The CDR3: CSARDPGAFGANVLTF. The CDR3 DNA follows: TGCAGTGCTAGAGATCCCGGGGCATTTGGGGCCAACGTCCTGACTTTC.

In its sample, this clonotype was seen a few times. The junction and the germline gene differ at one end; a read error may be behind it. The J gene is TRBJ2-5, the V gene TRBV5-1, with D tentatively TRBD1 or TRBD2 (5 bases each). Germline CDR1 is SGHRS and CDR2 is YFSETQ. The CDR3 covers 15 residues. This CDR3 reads CAGSLAGARQETQYF. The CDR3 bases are TGCGCCGGCAGCTTGGCCGGGGCCAGACAAGAGACCCAGTACTTC.

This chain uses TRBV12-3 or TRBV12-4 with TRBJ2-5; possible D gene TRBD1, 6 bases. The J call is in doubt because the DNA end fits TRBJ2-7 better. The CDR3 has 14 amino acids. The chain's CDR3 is CASSLQGVYHEQYF. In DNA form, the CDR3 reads TGTGCCAGCAGCTTACAGGGTGTTTACCACGAGCAGTACTTC.

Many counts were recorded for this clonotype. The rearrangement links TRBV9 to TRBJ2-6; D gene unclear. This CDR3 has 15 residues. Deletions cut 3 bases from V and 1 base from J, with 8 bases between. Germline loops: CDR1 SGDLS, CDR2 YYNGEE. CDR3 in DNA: TGTGCCAGCAGCGCATCATCGTCTGGGGCCAACGTCCTGACTTTC. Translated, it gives CASSASSSGANVLTF.

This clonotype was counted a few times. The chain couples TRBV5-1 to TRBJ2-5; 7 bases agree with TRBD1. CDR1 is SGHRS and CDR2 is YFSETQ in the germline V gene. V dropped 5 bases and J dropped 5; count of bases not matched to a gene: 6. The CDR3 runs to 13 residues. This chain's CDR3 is CASSEGAVETQYF. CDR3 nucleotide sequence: TGCGCCAGCAGTGAGGGGGCGGTGGAGACCCAGTACTTC.

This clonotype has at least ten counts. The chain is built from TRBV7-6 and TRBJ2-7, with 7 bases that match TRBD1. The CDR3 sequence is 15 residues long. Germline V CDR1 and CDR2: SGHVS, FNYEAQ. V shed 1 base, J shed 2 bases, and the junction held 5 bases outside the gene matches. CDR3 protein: CASSLGRGPTYEQYF. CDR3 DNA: TGTGCCAGCAGCTTAGGAAGGGGGCCTACCTACGAGCAGTACTTC.

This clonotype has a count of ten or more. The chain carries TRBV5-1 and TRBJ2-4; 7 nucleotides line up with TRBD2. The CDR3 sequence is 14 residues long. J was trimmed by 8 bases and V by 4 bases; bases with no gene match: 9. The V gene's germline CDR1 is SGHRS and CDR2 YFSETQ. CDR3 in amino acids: CASSVGPLADIQYF. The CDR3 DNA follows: TGCGCCAGCAGCGTCGGGCCTCTAGCGGACATTCAGTACTTC.

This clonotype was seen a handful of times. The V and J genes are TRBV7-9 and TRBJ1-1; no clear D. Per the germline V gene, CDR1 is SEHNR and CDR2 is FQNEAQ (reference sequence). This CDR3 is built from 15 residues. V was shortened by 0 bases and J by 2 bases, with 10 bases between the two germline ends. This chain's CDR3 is CASSLATGLNTEAFF. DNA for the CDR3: TGTGCCAGCAGCTTAGCCACGGGTCTAAACACTGAAGCTTTCTTT.

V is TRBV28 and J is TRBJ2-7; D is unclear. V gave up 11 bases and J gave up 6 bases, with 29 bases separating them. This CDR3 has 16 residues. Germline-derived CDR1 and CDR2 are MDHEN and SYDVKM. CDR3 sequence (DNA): TGTGCCGTCAGTCAAATAGATGGGGTGACATCGACCGAGCAGTACTTC. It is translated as CAVSQIDGVTSTEQYF.

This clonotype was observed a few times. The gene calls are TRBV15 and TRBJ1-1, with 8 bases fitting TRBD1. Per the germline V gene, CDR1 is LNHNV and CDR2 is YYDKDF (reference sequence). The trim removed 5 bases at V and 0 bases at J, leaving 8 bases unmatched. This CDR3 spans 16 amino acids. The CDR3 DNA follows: TGTGCCACCAGCCCGGGGCAGGGGGCGGTGAACACTGAAGCTTTCTTT. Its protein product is CATSPGQGAVNTEAFF.

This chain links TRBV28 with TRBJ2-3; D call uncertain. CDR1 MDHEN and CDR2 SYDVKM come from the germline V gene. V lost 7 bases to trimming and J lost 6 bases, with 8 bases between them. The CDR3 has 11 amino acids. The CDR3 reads CASMTDDTQYF. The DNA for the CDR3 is TGTGCCAGCATGACTGATGATACGCAGTATTTT.

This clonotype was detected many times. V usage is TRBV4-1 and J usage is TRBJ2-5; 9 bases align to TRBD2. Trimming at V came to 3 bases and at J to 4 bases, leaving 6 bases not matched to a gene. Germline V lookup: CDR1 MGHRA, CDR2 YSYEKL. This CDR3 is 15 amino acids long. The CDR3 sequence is CASSQVGLASETQYF. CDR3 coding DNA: TGCGCCAGCAGCCAGGTGGGACTAGCATCAGAGACCCAGTACTTC.

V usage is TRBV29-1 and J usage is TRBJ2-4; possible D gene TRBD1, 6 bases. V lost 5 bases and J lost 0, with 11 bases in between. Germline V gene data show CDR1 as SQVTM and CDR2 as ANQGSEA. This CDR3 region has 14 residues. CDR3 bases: TGCAGCGTTAGGGGGAAGGTAGCCAAAAACATTCAGTACTTC. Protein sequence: CSVRGKVAKNIQYF.

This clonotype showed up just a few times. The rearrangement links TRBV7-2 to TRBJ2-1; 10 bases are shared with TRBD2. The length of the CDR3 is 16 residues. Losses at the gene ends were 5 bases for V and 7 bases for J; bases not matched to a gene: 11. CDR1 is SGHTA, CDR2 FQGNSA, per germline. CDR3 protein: CASSASGGAGGNEQFF. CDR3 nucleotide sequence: TGTGCCAGCAGCGCCAGCGGGGGGGCCGGGGGGAATGAGCAGTTCTTC. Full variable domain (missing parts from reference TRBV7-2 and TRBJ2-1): GAGVSQSPSNKVTEKGKDVELRCDPISGHTALYWYRQSLGQGLEFLIYFQGNSAPDKSGLPSDRFSAERTGGSVSTLTIQRTQQEDSAVYLCASSASGGAGGNEQFFGPGTRLTVL.

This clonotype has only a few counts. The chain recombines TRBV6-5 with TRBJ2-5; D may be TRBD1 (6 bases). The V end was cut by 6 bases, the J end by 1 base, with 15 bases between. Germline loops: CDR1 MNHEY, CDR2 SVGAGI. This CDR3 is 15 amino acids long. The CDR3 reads CASSWDTATQETQYF. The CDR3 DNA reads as TGTGCCAGCAGCTGGGACACGGCAACCCAAGAGACCCAGTACTTC.

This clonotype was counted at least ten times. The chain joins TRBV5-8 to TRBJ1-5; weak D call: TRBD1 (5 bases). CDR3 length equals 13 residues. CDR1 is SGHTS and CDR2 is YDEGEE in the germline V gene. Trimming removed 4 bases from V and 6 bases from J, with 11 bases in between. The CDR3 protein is CASSGGRGQPQHF. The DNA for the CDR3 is TGTGCCAGCAGCGGGGGAAGGGGTCAGCCCCAGCATTTT.

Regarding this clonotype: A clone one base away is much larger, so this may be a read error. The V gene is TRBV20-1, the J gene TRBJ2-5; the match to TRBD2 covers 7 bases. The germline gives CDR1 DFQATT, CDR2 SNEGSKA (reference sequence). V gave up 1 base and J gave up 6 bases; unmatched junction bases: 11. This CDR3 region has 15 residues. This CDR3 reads CSARAPGGRGQTQYF. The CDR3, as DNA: TGCAGTGCTAGAGCGCCTGGCGGGAGAGGACAGACCCAGTACTTC.

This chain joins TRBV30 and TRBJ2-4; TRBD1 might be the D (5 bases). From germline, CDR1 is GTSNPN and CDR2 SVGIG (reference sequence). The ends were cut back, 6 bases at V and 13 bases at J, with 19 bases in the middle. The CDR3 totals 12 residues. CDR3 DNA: TGTGCCTGTTCAGGGTCTGTTTTTGGGCAGTACTTC. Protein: CACSGSVFGQYF.

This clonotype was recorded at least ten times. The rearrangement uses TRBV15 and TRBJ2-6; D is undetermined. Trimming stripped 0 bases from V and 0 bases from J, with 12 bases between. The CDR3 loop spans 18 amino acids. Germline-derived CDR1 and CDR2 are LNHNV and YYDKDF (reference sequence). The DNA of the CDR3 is TGTGCCACCAGCAGAGAACTTTTTCAGTTCTCTGGGGCCAACGTCCTGACTTTC. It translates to CATSRELFQFSGANVLTF.

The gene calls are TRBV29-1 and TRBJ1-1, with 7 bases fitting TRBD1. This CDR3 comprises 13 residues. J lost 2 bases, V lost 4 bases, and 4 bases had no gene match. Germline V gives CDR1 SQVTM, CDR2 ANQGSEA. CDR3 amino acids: CSVATGANTEAFF. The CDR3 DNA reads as TGCAGCGTTGCAACAGGGGCCAACACTGAAGCTTTCTTT.

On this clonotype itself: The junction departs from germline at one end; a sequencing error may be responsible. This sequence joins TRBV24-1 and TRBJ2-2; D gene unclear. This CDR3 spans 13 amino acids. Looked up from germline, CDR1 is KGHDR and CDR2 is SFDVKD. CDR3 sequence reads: CASSDRIFGELFF. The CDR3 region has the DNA TGTGCCAGCAGTGATCGGATCTTCGGGGAGCTGTTTTTT.